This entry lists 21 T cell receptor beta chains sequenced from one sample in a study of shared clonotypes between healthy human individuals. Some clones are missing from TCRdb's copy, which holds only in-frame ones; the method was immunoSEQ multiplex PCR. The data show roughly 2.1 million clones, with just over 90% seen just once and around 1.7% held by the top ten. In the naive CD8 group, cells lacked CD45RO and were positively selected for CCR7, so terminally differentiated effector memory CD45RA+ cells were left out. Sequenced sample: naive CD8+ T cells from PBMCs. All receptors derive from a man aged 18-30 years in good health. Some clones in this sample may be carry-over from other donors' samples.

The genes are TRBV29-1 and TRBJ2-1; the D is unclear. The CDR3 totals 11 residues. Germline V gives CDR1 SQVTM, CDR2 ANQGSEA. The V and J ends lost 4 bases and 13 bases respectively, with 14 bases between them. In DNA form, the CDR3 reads TGCAGCGTTGCAGGAGTCGGCGTTCAGTTCTTC. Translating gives CSVAGVGVQFF.

CDR3 DNA: TGTGCCAGCAGGTCTCTAGTGACCTACAATGAGCAGTTCTTC. This codes for CASRSLVTYNEQFF. J is TRBJ2-1 and V is TRBV7-2, with D hard to call. The CDR3 totals 14 residues. Trimming cost V 6 bases and J 2 bases, with 11 bases left between them. Germline CDR1 reads SGHTA; CDR2 reads FQGNSA.

The CDR3 region has the DNA TGTGCCAGCAGCTTAGCGAACGGGGGAAGCTACGAGCAGTACTTC. Its translation is CASSLANGGSYEQYF. The V call is TRBV7-8, the J call TRBJ2-7; possibly TRBD2 for D (6 bases). V was clipped by 0 bases and J by 3 bases, with 12 bases between them. The V gene's germline CDR1 is SGHVS and CDR2 FQNEAQ. The length of the CDR3 is 15 residues. Combining the CDR3 with reference TRBV7-8 and TRBJ2-7 gives the whole variable domain GAGVSQSPRYKVAKRGQDVALRCDPISGHVSLFWYQQALGQGPEFLTYFQNEAQLDKSGLPSDRFFAERPEGSVSTLKIQRTQQEDSAVYLCASSLANGGSYEQYFGPGTRLTVT.

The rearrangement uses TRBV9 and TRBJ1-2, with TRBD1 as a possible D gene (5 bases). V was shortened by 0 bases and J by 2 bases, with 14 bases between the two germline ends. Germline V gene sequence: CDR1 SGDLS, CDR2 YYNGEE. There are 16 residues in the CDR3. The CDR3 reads CASSVGREEINYGYTF. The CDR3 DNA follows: TGTGCCAGCAGCGTAGGCAGGGAAGAGATCAACTATGGCTACACCTTC.

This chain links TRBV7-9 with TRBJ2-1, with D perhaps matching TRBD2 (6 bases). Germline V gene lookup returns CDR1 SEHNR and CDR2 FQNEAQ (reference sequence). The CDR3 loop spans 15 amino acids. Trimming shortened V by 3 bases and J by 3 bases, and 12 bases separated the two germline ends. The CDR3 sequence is CASSFLDGSYNEQFF. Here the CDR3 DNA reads TGTGCCAGCAGCTTTTTGGACGGGAGCTACAATGAGCAGTTCTTC. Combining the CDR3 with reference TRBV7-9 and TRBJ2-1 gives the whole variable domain DTGVSQNPRHKITKRGQNVTFRCDPISEHNRLYWYRQTLGQGPEFLTYFQNEAQLEKSRLLSDRFSAERPKGSFSTLEIQRTEQGDSAMYLCASSFLDGSYNEQFFGPGTRLTVL.

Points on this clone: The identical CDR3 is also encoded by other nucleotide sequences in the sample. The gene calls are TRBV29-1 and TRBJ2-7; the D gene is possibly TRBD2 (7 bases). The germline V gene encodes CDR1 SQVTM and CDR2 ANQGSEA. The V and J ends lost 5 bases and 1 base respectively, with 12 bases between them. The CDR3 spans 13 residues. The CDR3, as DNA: TGCAGCGTTCAAGGGGGGGGATCCTACGAGCAGTACTTC. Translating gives CSVQGGGSYEQYF.

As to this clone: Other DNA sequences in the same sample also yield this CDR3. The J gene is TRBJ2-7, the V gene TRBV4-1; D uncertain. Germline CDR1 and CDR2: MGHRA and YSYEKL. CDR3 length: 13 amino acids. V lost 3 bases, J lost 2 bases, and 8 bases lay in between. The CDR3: CASSQGSTYEQYF. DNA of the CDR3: TGCGCCAGCAGCCAGGGATCCACCTACGAGCAGTACTTC.

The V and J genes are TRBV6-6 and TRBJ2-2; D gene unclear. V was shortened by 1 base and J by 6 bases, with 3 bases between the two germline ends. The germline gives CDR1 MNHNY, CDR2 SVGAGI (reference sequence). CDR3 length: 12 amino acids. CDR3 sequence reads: CASSYYPGELFF. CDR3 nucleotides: TGTGCCAGCAGTTACTACCCCGGGGAGCTGTTTTTT.

The CDR3 DNA follows: TGTGCCAGCAGCAACACGAGGACAGCCACAGATACGCAGTATTTT. Amino acid sequence: CASSNTRTATDTQYF. This chain joins TRBV7-9 and TRBJ2-3; D might be TRBD1 (6 bases). The ends were cut back, 5 bases at V and 2 bases at J, with 14 bases in the middle. Germline CDR1 is SEHNR and CDR2 is FQNEAQ (reference sequence). This CDR3 spans 15 amino acids.

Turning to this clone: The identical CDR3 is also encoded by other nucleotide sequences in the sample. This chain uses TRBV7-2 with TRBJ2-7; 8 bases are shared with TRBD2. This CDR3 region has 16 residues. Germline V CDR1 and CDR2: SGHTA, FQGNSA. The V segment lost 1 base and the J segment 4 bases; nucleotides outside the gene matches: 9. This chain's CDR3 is CASSLGGVAGSYEQYF. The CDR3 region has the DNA TGTGCCAGCAGCTTAGGAGGGGTAGCGGGGAGTTACGAGCAGTACTTC.

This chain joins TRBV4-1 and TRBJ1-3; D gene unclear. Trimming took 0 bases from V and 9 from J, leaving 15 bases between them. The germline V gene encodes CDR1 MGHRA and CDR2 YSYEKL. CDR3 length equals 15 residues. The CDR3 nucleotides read TGCGCCAGCAGCCAAGATGCAGGATCCCGGGGCACCATATATTTT. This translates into CASSQDAGSRGTIYF.

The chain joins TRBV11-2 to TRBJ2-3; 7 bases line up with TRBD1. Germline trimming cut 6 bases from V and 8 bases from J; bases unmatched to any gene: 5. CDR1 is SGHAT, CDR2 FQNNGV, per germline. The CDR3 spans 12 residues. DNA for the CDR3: TGTGCCAGCAGGAAATCAGGGGGTACGCAGTATTTT. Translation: CASRKSGGTQYF.

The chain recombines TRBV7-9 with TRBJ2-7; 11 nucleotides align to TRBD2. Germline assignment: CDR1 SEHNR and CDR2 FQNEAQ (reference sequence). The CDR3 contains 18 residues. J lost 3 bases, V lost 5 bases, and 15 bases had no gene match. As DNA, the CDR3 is TGTGCCAGCAGCGCACGCACTAGCGGGAGCACCGGTCACTACGAGCAGTACTTC. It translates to CASSARTSGSTGHYEQYF.

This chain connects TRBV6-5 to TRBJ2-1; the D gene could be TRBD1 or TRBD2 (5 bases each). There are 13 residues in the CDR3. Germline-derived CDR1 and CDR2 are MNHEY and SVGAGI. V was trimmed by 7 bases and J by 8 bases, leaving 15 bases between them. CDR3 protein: CASTPTVGDEQFF. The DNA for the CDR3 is TGTGCCAGCACCCCGACAGTGGGGGATGAGCAGTTCTTC.

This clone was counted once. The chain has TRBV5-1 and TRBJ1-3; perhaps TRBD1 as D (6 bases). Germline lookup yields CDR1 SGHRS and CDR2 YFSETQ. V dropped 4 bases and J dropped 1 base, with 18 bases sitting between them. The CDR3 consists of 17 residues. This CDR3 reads CASSPLGRGISGNTIYF. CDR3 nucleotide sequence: TGCGCCAGCAGCCCCTTGGGCAGGGGCATTTCTGGAAACACCATATATTTT.

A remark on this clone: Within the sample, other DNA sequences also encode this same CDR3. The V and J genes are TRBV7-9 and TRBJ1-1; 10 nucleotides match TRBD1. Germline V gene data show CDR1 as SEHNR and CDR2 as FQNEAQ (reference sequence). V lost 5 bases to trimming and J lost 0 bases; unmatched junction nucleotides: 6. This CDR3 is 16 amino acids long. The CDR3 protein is CASSLRDRGMNTEAFF. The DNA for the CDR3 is TGTGCCAGCAGCCTCCGGGACAGGGGTATGAACACTGAAGCTTTCTTT.

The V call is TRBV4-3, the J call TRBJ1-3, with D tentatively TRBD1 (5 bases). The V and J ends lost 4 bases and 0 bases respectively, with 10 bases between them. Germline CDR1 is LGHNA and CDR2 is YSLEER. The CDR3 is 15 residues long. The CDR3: CASSPRDASGNTIYF. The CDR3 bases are TGCGCCAGCAGCCCGCGGGACGCCTCTGGAAACACCATATATTTT.

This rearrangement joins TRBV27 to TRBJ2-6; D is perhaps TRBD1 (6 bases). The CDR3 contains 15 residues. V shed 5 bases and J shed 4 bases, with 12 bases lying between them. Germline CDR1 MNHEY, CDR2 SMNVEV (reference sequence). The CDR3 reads CASSTGTRGANVLTF. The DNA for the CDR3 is TGTGCCAGCAGTACAGGGACGCGCGGGGCCAACGTCCTGACTTTC.

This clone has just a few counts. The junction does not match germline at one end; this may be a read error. This chain's CDR3 is CASSVSFNEQFF. The CDR3 DNA reads TGTGCCAGCAGCGTTTCCTTCAATGAGCAGTTCTTC. The chain is built from TRBV9 and TRBJ2-1; no clear D gene. The CDR3 covers 12 residues. Germline V gene sequence: CDR1 SGDLS, CDR2 YYNGEE. Complete variable domain (other parts from reference TRBV9 and TRBJ2-1): DSGVTQTPKHLITATGQRVTLRCSPRSGDLSVYWYQQSLDQGLQFLIQYYNGEERAKGNILERFSAQQFPDLHSELNLSSLELGDSALYFCASSVSFNEQFFGPGTRLTVL.

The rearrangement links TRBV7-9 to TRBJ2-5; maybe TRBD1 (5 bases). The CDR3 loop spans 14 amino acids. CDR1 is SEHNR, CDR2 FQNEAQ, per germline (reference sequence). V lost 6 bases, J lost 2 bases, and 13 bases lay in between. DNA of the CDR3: TGTGCCAGCAGAGGGAAGACAGTTCAAGAGACCCAGTACTTC. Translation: CASRGKTVQETQYF. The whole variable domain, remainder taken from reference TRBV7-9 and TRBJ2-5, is DTGVSQNPRHKITKRGQNVTFRCDPISEHNRLYWYRQTLGQGPEFLTYFQNEAQLEKSRLLSDRFSAERPKGSFSTLEIQRTEQGDSAMYLCASRGKTVQETQYFGPGTRLLVL.

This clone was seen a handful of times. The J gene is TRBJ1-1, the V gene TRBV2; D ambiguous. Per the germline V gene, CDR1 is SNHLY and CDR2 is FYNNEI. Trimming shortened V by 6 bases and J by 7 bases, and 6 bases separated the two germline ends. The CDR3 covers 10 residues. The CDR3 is CASSRLEAFF. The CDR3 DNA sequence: TGTGCCAGCAGCCGTCTTGAAGCTTTCTTT.